This TCR beta chain was identified in a study of cytomegalovirus exposure and HLA in healthy donors. The overall study: Prior work identified 95 million to 120 million unique TCR beta sequences in 150 million to 200 million T cells.

The study ran its PCR with 60 Vbeta and 13 Jbeta primers. Sequencing was performed with immunoSEQ multiplex PCR; in TCRdb, only in-frame clones are kept and a portion is missing. Altogether 80,000 to 100,000 clones are present, less than 80% being singletons, with the ten largest covering about 22%. Trimming pared 1 base from V and 4 bases from J, leaving 19 bases between. The germline V gene encodes CDR1 MGHRA and CDR2 YSYEKL. CDR3 size: 17 residues. Sequenced: PBMCs. The chain links TRBV4-1 to TRBJ2-5, with D perhaps matching TRBD2 (6 bases). This TCR was recovered from a man between 25 and 39 years old in good health and CMV-seropositive. In DNA form, the CDR3 reads TGCGCCAGCAGCCAAGGTTGGGGGGTATTCTTTCGAGAGACCCAGTACTTC. Its translation: CASSQGWGVFFRETQYF.